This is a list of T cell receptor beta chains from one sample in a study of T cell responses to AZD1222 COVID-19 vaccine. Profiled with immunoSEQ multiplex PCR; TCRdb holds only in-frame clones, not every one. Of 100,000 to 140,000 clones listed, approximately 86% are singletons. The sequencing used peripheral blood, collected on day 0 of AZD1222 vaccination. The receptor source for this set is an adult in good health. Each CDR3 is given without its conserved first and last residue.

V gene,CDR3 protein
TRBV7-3,ASSLTWTSGSADTQY
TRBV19,ASSLGLAGPGEQY
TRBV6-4,ASSEAWDRVKGNYGYT
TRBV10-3,AIRVDRRNTEAF
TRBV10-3,AISERWTELEGYT
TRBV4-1,ASSQGYRVPDTQY
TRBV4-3,ASSQDRGTEKLF
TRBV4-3,ASSPDLSGTGGPSHLNYGYT
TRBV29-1,SVGGVARVFTEAF
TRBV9,ASSVEVAGVGELF
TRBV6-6,ASSRDNPSGNTIY
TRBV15,ATSRIGTGHLQY
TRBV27,ASSYLGAYEQY
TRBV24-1,ATSPDGYGYT
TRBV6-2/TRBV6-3,ASSYSTGGIQETQY
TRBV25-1,ASLQGYEQY
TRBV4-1,ASSKTSGTTQETQY
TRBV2,ASIETSFGTQY
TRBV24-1,ATSPGGGETQY
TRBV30,AWSVTGLSSYNEQF
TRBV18,ASSPGQGARETQY
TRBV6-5,AIAPGAGYGYT
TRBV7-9,ASSLNRYRGGAANEKLF
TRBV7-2,ASSSYTDTQY
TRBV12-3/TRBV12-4,ASTQTMGTEAF
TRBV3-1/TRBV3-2,ASSQVRSYEQY
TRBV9,ASSVERDTEAF
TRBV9,ASSPLGAHEQY
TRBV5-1,ASSWNRAYEQY
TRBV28,ASSLIGTGVRRDTGELF
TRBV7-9,ASSLEGGGTDTQY
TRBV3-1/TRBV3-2,ASSQGPPEAF
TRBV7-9,ASSLGDRGLQETQY
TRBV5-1,ASSLAPTSGASYEQY
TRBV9,ASSVGLAGGRTDTQY
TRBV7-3,ASSLRAGDSYNEQF